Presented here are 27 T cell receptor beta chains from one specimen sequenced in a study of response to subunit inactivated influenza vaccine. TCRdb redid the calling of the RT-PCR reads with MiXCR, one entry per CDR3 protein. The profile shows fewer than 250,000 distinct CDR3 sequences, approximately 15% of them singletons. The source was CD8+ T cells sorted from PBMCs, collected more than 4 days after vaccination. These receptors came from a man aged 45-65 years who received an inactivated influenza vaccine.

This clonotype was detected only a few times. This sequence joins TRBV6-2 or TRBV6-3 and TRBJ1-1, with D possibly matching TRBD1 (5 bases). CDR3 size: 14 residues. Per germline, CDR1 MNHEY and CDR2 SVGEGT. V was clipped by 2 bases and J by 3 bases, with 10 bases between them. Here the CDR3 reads CASSYRQGHTEAFF. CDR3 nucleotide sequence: TGTGCCAGCAGTTACCGGCAGGGACACACTGAAGCTTTCTTT.

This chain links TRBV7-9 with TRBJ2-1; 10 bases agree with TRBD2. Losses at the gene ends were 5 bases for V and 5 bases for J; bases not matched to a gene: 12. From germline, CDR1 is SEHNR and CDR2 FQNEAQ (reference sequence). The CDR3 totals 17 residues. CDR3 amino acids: CASSPSLAGVGHNEQFF. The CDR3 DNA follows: TGTGCCAGCAGCCCTTCGCTAGCGGGGGTTGGTCACAATGAGCAGTTCTTC.

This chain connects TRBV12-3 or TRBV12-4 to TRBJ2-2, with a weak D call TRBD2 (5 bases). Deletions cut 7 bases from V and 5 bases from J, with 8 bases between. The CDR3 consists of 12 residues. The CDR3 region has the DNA TGTGCCAGCATCCGAGGGACCGGGGAGCTGTTTTTT. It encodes CASIRGTGELFF.

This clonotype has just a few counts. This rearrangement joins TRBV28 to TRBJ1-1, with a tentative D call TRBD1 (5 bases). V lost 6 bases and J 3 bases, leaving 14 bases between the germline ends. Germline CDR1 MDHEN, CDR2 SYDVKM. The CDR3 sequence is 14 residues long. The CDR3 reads CASSRGWGDTEAFF. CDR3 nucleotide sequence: TGTGCCAGCAGCCGAGGGTGGGGCGACACTGAAGCTTTCTTT.

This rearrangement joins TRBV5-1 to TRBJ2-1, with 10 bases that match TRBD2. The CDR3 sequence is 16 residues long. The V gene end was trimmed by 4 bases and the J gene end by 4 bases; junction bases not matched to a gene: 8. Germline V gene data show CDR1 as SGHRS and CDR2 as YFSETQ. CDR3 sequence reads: CASSHAAGGAYNEQFF. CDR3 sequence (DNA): TGCGCCAGCAGCCACGCAGCGGGGGGGGCTTACAATGAGCAGTTCTTC.

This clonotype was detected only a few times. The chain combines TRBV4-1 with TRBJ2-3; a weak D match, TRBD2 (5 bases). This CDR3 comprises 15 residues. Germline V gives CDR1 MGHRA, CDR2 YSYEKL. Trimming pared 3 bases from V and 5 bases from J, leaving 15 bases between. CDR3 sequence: CASSHAPGSKDTQYF. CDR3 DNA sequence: TGCGCCAGCAGCCATGCCCCGGGGAGTAAAGATACGCAGTATTTT.

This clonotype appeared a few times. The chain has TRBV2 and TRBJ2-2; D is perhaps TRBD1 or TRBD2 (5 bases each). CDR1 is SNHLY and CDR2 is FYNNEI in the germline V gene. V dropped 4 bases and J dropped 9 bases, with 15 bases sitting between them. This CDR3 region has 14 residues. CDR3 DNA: TGTGCCAGCAGTGGGGAAAACGGGGACCGGGAGCTGTTTTTT. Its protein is CASSGENGDRELFF.

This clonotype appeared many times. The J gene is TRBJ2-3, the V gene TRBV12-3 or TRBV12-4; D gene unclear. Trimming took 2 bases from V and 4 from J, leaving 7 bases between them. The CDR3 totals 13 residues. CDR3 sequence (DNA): TGTGCCAGCAGTTTATTTCGGTCAGATACGCAGTATTTT. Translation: CASSLFRSDTQYF.

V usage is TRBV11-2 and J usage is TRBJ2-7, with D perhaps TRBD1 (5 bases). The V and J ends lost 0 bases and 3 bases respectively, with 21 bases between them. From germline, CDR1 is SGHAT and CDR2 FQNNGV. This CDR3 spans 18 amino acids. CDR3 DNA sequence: TGTGCCAGCAGCTTAGATCTGGGTAGGGGCCTACATATCTACGAGCAGTACTTC. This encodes CASSLDLGRGLHIYEQYF.

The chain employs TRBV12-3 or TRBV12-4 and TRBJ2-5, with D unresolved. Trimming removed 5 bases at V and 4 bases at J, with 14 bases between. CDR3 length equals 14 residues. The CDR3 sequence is CASSIGPRRETQYF. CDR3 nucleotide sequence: TGTGCCAGCAGTATCGGGCCACGGAGAGAGACCCAGTACTTC.

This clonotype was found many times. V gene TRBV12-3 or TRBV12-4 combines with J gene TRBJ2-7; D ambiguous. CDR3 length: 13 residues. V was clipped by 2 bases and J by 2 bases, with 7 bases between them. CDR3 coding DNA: TGTGCCAGCAGTTTACAGAGAGCCTACGAGCAGTACTTC. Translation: CASSLQRAYEQYF.

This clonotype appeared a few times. As DNA, the CDR3 is TGTGCCAGCAGTGAATGGGAGGGGGCTTATGACGGGGAGCTGTTTTTT. This encodes CASSEWEGAYDGELFF. The chain combines TRBV6-1 with TRBJ2-2; D is perhaps TRBD1 or TRBD2 (7 bases each). The CDR3 totals 16 residues. Per the germline V gene, CDR1 is MNHNS and CDR2 is SASEGT. Trimming left V 2 bases short and J 7 bases short, with 17 bases between.

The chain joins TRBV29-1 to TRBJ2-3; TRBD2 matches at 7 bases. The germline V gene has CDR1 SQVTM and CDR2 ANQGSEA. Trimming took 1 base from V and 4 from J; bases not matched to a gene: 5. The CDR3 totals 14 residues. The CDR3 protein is CSVEGGGSADTQYF. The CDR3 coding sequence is TGCAGCGTTGAAGGGGGCGGGAGTGCAGATACGCAGTATTTT.

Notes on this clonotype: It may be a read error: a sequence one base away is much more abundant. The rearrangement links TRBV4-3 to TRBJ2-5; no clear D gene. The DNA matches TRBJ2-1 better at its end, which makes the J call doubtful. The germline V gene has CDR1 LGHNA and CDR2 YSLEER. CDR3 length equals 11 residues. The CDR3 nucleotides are TGCGCCAGCAGCCAAGAAGAGACCCAGTTCTTC. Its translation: CASSQEETQFF.

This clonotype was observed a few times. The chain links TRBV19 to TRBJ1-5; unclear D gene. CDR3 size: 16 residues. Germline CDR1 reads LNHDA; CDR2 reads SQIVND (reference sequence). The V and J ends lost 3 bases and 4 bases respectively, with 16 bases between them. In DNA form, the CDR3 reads TGTGCCAGTAGTATCGGGTTTTTGGTGGCAAATCAGCCCCAGCATTTT. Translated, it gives CASSIGFLVANQPQHF.

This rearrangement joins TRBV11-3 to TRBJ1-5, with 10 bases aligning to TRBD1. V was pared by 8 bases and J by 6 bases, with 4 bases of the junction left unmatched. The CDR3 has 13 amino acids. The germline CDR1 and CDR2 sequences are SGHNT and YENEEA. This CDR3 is CASLGQGGQPQHF. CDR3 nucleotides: TGTGCCAGCCTTGGACAGGGGGGTCAGCCCCAGCATTTT.

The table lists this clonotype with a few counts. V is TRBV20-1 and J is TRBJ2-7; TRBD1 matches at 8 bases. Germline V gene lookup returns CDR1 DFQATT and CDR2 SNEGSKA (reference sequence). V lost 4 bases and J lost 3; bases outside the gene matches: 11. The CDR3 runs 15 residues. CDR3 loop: CSATPRQGSIYEQYF. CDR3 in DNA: TGCAGTGCTACCCCTCGACAGGGGTCTATCTACGAGCAGTACTTC.

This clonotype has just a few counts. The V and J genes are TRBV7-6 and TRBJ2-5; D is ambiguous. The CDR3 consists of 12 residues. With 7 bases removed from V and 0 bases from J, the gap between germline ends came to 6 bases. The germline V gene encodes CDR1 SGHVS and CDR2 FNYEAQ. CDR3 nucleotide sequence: TGTGCCAGCAATCTAGACCAAGAGACCCAGTACTTC. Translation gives CASNLDQETQYF.

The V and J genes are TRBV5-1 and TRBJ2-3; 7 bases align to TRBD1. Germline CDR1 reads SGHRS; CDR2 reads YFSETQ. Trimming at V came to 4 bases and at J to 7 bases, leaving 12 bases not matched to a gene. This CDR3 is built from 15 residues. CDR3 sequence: CASSAGTASTNTQYF. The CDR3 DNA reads TGCGCCAGCAGCGCCGGGACAGCTAGCACGAATACGCAGTATTTT.

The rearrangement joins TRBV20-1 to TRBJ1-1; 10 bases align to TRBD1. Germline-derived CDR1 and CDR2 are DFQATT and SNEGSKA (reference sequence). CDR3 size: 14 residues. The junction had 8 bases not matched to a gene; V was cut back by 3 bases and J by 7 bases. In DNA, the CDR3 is TGCAGTGCTAGCCGAGGACAGGGGGTTATTGAAGCTTTCTTT. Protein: CSASRGQGVIEAFF.

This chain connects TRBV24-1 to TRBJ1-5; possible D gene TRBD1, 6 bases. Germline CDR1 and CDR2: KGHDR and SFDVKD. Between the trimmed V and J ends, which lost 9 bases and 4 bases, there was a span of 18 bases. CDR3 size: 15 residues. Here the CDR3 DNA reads TGTGCCACCCGACTTGGGGGCGGGCTAAATCAGCCCCAGCATTTT. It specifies CATRLGGGLNQPQHF.

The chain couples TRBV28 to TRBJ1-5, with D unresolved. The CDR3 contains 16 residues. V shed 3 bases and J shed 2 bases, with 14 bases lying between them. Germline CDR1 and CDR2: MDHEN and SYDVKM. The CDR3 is CASSFLGPWGNQPQHF. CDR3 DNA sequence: TGTGCCAGCAGTTTTTTAGGGCCCTGGGGCAATCAGCCCCAGCATTTT.

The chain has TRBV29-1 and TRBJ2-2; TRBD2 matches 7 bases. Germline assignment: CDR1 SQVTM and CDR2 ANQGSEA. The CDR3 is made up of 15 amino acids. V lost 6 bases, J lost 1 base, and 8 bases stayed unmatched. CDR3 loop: CSVAASGGNTGELFF. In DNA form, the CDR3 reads TGCAGCGTCGCGGCTAGCGGTGGGAACACCGGGGAGCTGTTTTTT.

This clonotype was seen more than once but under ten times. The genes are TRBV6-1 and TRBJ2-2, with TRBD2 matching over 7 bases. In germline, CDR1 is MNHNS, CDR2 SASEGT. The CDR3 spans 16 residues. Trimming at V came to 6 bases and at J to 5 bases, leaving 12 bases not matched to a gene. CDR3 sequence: CASSPQAGEYTGELFF. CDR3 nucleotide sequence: TGTGCCAGCAGCCCCCAGGCGGGAGAGTATACCGGGGAGCTGTTTTTT.

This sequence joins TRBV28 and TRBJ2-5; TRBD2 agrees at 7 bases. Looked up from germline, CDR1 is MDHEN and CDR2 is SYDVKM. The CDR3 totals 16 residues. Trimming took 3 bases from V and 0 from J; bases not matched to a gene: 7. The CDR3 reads CASSFSGLPYQETQYF. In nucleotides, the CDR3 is TGTGCCAGCAGTTTTTCGGGACTACCGTACCAAGAGACCCAGTACTTC. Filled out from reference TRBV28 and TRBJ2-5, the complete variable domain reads DVKVTQSSRYLVKRTGEKVFLECVQDMDHENMFWYRQDPGLGLRLIYFSYDVKMKEKGDIPEGYSVSREKKERFSLILESASTNQTSMYLCASSFSGLPYQETQYFGPGTRLLVL.

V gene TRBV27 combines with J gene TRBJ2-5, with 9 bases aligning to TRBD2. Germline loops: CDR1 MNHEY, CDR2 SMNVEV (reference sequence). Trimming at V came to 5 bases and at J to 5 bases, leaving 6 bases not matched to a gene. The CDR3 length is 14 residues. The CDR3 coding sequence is TGTGCCAGCAGTCGCGGGGGGGCCGGGGAGACCCAGTACTTC. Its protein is CASSRGGAGETQYF.

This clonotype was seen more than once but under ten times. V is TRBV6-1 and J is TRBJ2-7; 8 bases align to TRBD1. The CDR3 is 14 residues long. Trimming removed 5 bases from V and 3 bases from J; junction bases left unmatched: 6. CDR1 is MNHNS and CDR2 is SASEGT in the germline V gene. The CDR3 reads CASSTGQGFYEQYF. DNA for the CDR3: TGTGCCAGCAGTACCGGACAGGGTTTCTACGAGCAGTACTTC.